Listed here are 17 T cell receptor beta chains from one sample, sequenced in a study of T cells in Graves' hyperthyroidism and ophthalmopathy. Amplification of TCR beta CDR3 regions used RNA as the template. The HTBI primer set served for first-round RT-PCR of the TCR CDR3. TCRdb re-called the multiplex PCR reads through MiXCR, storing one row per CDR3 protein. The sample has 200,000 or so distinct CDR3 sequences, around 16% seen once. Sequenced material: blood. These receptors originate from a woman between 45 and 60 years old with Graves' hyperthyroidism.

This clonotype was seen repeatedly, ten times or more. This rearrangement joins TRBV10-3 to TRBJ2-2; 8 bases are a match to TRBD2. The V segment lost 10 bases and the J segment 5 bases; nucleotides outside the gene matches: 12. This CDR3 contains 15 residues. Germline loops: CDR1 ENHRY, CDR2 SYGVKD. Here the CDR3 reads CATTAGVSQTGELFF. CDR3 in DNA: TGTGCCACCACAGCGGGAGTATCGCAGACCGGGGAGCTGTTTTTT.

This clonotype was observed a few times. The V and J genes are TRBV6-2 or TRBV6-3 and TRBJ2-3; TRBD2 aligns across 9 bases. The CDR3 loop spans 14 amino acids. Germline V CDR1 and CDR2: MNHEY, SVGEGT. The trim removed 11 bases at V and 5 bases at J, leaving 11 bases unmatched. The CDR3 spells CASQGAGGRDTQYF. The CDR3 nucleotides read TGTGCCTCCCAAGGGGCGGGAGGGCGAGATACGCAGTATTTT.

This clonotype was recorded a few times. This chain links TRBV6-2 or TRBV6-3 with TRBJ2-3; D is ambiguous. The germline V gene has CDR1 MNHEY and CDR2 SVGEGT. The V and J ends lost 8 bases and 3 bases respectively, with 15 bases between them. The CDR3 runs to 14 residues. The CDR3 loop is CASALGSGTDTQYF. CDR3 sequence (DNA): TGTGCCAGCGCATTGGGGTCAGGTACAGATACGCAGTATTTT.

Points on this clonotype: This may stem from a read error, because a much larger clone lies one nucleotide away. The CDR3 loop reads CASSTSRTVSNQPQHF. In DNA, the CDR3 is TGTGCCAGCAGTACCTCCCGGACTGTTAGCAATCAGCCCCAGCATTTT. V is TRBV2 and J is TRBJ1-5; the D is unclear. Looked up from germline, CDR1 is SNHLY and CDR2 is FYNNEI. CDR3 length equals 16 residues. Between the trimmed V and J ends, which lost 5 bases and 0 bases, there was a span of 14 bases. Full variable domain (remainder filled in from reference TRBV2 and TRBJ1-5): EPEVTQTPSHQVTQMGQEVILRCVPISNHLYFYWYRQILGQKVEFLVSFYNNEISEKSEIFDDQFSVERPDGSNFTLKIRSTKLEDSAMYFCASSTSRTVSNQPQHFGDGTRLSIL.

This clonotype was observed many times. CDR3 sequence: CASSSLGGLVPDPAPNTEAFF. In DNA, the CDR3 is TGCGCCAGCAGCAGTCTTGGGGGGCTAGTTCCCGATCCGGCCCCGAACACTGAAGCTTTCTTT. The rearrangement joins TRBV5-1 to TRBJ1-1; tentatively, D is TRBD1 (6 bases). The CDR3 is 21 residues long. The V end was cut by 4 bases, the J end by 1 base, with 32 bases between. In germline, CDR1 is SGHRS, CDR2 YFSETQ.

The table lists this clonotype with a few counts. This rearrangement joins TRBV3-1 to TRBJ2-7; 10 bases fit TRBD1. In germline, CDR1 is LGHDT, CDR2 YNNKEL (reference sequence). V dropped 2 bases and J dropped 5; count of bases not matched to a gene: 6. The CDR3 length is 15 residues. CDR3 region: CASSQTGDRGHEQYF. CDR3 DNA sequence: TGTGCCAGCAGCCAAACCGGCGACAGGGGGCACGAGCAGTACTTC.

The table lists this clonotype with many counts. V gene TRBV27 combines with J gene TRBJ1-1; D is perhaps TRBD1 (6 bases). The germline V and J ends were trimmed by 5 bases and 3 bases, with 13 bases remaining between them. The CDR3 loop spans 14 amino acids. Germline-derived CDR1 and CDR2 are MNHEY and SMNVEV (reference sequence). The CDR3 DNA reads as TGTGCCAGCAGTAGAACAGGGTTGTACACTGAAGCTTTCTTT. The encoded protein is CASSRTGLYTEAFF.

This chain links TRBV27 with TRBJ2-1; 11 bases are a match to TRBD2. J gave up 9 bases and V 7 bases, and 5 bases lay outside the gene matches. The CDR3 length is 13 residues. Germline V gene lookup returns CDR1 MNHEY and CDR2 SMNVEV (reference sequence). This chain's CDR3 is CASITSGSREQFF. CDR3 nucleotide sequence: TGTGCCAGCATAACTAGCGGGAGTCGTGAGCAGTTCTTC.

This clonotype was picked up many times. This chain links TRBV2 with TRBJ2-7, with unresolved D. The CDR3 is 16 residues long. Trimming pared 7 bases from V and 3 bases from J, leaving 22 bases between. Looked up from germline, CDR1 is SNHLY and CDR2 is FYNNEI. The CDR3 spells CASNAPTQQPNYEQYF. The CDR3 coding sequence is TGTGCCAGCAATGCCCCTACTCAACAACCCAACTACGAGCAGTACTTC.

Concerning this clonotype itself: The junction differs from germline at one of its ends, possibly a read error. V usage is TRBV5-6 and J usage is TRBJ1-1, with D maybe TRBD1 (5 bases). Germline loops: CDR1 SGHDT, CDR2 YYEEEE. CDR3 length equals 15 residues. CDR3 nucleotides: TGTGCCGGCAGCGCCGGGAAGGGGTTGAACACTGAAGCTTTCTTT. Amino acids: CAGSAGKGLNTEAFF.

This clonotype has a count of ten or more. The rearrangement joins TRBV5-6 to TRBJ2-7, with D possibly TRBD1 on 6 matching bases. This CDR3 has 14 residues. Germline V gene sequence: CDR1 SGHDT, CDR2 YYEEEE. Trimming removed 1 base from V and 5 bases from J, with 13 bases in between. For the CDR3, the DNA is TGTGCCAGCAGCTTGCCAGGGGAAATGAACGAGCAGTACTTC. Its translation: CASSLPGEMNEQYF.

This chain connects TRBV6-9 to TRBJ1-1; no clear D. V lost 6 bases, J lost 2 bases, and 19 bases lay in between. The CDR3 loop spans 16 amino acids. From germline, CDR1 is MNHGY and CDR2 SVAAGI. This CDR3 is CASRLRGVTTNTEAFF. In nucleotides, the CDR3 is TGTGCCAGCAGGTTACGGGGTGTTACAACCAACACTGAAGCTTTCTTT.

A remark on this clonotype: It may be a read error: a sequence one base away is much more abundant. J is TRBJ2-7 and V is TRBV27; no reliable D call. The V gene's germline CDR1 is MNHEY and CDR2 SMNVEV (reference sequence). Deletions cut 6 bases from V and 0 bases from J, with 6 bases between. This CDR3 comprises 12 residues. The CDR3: CASSQNSYEQYF. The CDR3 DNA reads TGTGCCAGCAGCCAGAACTCCTACGAGCAGTACTTC.

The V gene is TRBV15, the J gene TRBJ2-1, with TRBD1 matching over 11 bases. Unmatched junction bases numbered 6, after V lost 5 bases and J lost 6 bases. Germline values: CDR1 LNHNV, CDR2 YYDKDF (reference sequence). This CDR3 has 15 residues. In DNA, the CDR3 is TGTGCCACCAGCCTAGGGGGGACAGGGGGCAATGAGCAGTTCTTC. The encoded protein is CATSLGGTGGNEQFF.

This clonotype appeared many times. The CDR3 DNA reads as TGTGCCAGCAGCACGAACCCAGGGGTACTAAGCAATCAGCCCCAGCATTTT. It encodes CASSTNPGVLSNQPQHF. This chain uses TRBV28 with TRBJ1-5, with D tentatively TRBD1 (6 bases). Between the trimmed V and J ends, which lost 6 bases and 1 base, there was a span of 19 bases. The germline gives CDR1 MDHEN, CDR2 SYDVKM. This CDR3 contains 17 residues.

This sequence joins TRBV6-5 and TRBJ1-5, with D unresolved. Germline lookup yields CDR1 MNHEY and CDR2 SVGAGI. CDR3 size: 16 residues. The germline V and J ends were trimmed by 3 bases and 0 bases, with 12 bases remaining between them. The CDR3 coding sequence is TGTGCCAGCAGTTATCAGAAGCCCCCTAGCAATCAGCCCCAGCATTTT. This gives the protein CASSYQKPPSNQPQHF.

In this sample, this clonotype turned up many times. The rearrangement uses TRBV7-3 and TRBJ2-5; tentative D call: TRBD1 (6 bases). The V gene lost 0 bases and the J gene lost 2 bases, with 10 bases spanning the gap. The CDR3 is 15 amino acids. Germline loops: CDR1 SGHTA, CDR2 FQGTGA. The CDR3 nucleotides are TGTGCCAGCAGCTTAACCCCGGACAGACAAGAGACCCAGTACTTC. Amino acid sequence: CASSLTPDRQETQYF.